The 14 T cell receptor beta chains given below trace back to one sample, sequenced in a study of blood T cell repertoires in COVID-19. Sequenced by immunoSEQ multiplex PCR; TCRdb stores in-frame clones only, minus some. The repertoire holds roughly 380,000 clones, with approximately 89% as singletons. Sequenced input: peripheral blood. These receptors were collected from a woman between 55 and 75 years old with COVID-19, enrolled during active disease.

The chain carries TRBV2 and TRBJ2-7; maybe TRBD2 (7 bases). The V end lost 7 bases, the J end lost 2 bases, and 15 bases lay between the germline ends. The CDR3 extends over 14 amino acids. Germline loops: CDR1 SNHLY, CDR2 FYNNEI. CDR3 DNA: TGTGCCAGCACCCCCGGGGGGCGAACCTACGAGCAGTACTTC. It specifies CASTPGGRTYEQYF.

CDR3 sequence (DNA): TGTGCCAGCAGCTTATTTTCGGGGGGGTCAGTGAACACTGAAGCTTTCTTT. The encoded protein is CASSLFSGGSVNTEAFF. The genes are TRBV7-9 and TRBJ1-1; a weak D match, TRBD1 (5 bases). This CDR3 is 17 amino acids long. CDR1 and CDR2 from the germline V gene are SEHNR and FQNEAQ (reference sequence). Trimming pared 2 bases from V and 0 bases from J, leaving 16 bases between.

The CDR3 here is CATSREDRVDEQYF. In DNA, the CDR3 is TGTGCCACCAGCAGAGAGGACAGGGTGGACGAGCAGTACTTC. The chain recombines TRBV15 with TRBJ2-7, with TRBD1 identical over 8 bases. Germline-derived CDR1 and CDR2 are LNHNV and YYDKDF (reference sequence). The CDR3 runs to 14 residues. The V segment lost 0 bases and the J segment 5 bases; nucleotides outside the gene matches: 3.

This chain connects TRBV5-1 to TRBJ1-1; D ambiguous. V lost 4 bases to trimming and J lost 4 bases, with 11 bases between them. Looked up from germline, CDR1 is SGHRS and CDR2 is YFSETQ. The CDR3 extends over 13 amino acids. For the CDR3, the DNA is TGCGCCAGCAGCCTGGAGGGAGGCACTGAAGCTTTCTTT. This sequence encodes CASSLEGGTEAFF. Using reference TRBV5-1 and TRBJ1-1 for the parts outside the CDR3, the full variable domain is KAGVTQTPRYLIKTRGQQVTLSCSPISGHRSVSWYQQTPGQGLQFLFEYFSETQRNKGNFPGRFSGRQFSNSRSEMNVSTLELGDSALYLCASSLEGGTEAFFGQGTRLTVV.

This clone occurred once. This chain uses TRBV14 with TRBJ2-5; 8 bases are a match to TRBD1. V lost 3 bases, J lost 5 bases, and 11 bases stayed unmatched. CDR1 is SGHDN and CDR2 is FVKESK in the germline V gene. CDR3 size: 16 residues. Here the CDR3 reads CASSQGGQGSRETQYF. CDR3 coding DNA: TGTGCCAGCAGCCAGGGCGGACAGGGTTCACGGGAGACCCAGTACTTC.

This sequence joins TRBV5-4 and TRBJ1-5; perhaps TRBD1 as D (5 bases). The CDR3 is 17 residues long. Trimming removed 3 bases from V and 0 bases from J, with 16 bases in between. From germline, CDR1 is SGHNT and CDR2 YYREEE (reference sequence). CDR3 nucleotide sequence: TGTGCCAGCAGCTCAACTACAGGAGGGATTAGCAATCAGCCCCAGCATTTT. As protein: CASSSTTGGISNQPQHF. The full variable domain, in which reference TRBV5-4 and TRBJ1-5 provide the parts outside the CDR3, is ETGVTQSPTHLIKTRGQQVTLRCSSQSGHNTVSWYQQALGQGPQFIFQYYREEENGRGNFPPRFSGLQFPNYSSELNVNALELDDSALYLCASSSTTGGISNQPQHFGDGTRLSIL.

The chain links TRBV5-1 to TRBJ2-3; 8 nucleotides align to TRBD1. Germline trimming cut 2 bases from V and 0 bases from J; bases unmatched to any gene: 5. CDR3 length equals 16 residues. The germline V gene has CDR1 SGHRS and CDR2 YFSETQ. This CDR3 is CASSLRQGQSTDTQYF. CDR3 nucleotide sequence: TGCGCCAGCAGCTTAAGACAGGGGCAGAGCACAGATACGCAGTATTTT.

The chain couples TRBV30 to TRBJ2-3; D is ambiguous. Germline V gives CDR1 GTSNPN, CDR2 SVGIG (reference sequence). Trimming stripped 2 bases from V and 5 bases from J, with 11 bases between. This CDR3 is built from 13 residues. This chain's CDR3 is CAWSNIPRDTQYF. The CDR3 bases are TGTGCCTGGAGTAACATCCCCAGAGATACGCAGTATTTT. The full variable domain, its missing parts supplied by reference TRBV30 and TRBJ2-3, is SQTIHQWPATLVQPVGSPLSLECTVEGTSNPNLYWYRQAAGRGLQLLFYSVGIGQISSEVPQNLSASRPQDRQFILSSKKLLLSDSGFYLCAWSNIPRDTQYFGPGTRLTVL.

The chain uses TRBV5-4 and TRBJ1-5; D unresolved. Germline V gene lookup returns CDR1 SGHNT and CDR2 YYREEE (reference sequence). CDR3 length equals 12 residues. The V gene lost 2 bases and the J gene lost 6 bases, with 6 bases spanning the gap. In DNA form, the CDR3 reads TGTGCCAGCAGCTTCGAGGGTCAGCCCCAGCATTTT. Encoded protein: CASSFEGQPQHF.

This clone came up a few times. CDR3 DNA sequence: TGTGCCAGCATGAGGGCAGGGGGCATCGATCAGCCCCAGCATTTT. Protein: CASMRAGGIDQPQHF. V gene TRBV6-5 combines with J gene TRBJ1-5; 8 bases agree with TRBD1. J lost 5 bases, V lost 7 bases, and 10 bases had no gene match. The length of the CDR3 is 15 residues. From germline, CDR1 is MNHEY and CDR2 SVGAGI.

The chain recombines TRBV28 with TRBJ1-5, with D tentatively TRBD1 (6 bases). The CDR3 runs to 16 residues. V was clipped by 5 bases and J by 0 bases, with 14 bases between them. CDR1 is MDHEN, CDR2 SYDVKM, per germline. CDR3 sequence reads: CASSRYRGGSNQPQHF. CDR3 DNA sequence: TGTGCCAGCAGTCGCTACAGAGGGGGTAGCAATCAGCCCCAGCATTTT.

The V and J genes are TRBV5-1 and TRBJ1-6; 7 bases fit TRBD1. The CDR3 runs 14 residues. CDR1 is SGHRS and CDR2 is YFSETQ in the germline V gene. V shed 4 bases, J shed 8 bases, and the junction held 6 bases outside the gene matches. CDR3 sequence (DNA): TGCGCCAGCAGCCTGGGACAGCGAGATTCACCCCTCCACTTT. This gives the protein CASSLGQRDSPLHF.

The CDR3 region has the DNA TGTGCCAGCAGTACAAAACAGGGGGCGTCCGGTGAGCAGTTCTTC. Its translation is CASSTKQGASGEQFF. The chain carries TRBV21-1 and TRBJ2-1; TRBD1 is the table's D call, not checked against the DNA. TRBV21-1 is a known pseudogene. The CDR3 covers 15 residues.

This clone was detected once. The chain carries TRBV5-1 and TRBJ1-4, with 9 bases fitting TRBD1. Germline CDR1 and CDR2: SGHRS and YFSETQ. The CDR3 spans 14 residues. The J segment lost 6 bases and the V segment lost 3 bases, leaving 3 bases of the junction unmatched. CDR3 in amino acids: CASSSDRGHEKLFF. The CDR3 DNA follows: TGCGCCAGCAGCTCGGACAGGGGCCATGAAAAACTGTTTTTT.